This entry is about one TCR beta chain. There is no known antigen for this receptor. Nothing much larger sits one base from this clone, and base qualities are not available. This specimen belongs to a study of blood T cell repertoires in COVID-19 (TCRdb year 2020). For the study in its entirety: Samples covering the acute and convalescent phases of COVID-19 were provided by collaborators in the United States, Italy and Spain. The prospective study material was composed of cDNA or gDNA derived from T cells, B-cell-depleted T cells, or PBMCs. Deeply sampled blood TCRbeta repertoires from subjects exposed to, actively infected with, or recovered from COVID-19 were included in the dataset. Where available, HLA class I and class II types were obtained from metadata supplied by the sample provider rather than from assay-based typing. Samples came from the ongoing ImmuneRACE study (first 160 participants) plus 1,254 subjects from 6 global collaborators. Sample metadata almost always included a de-identified subject ID, COVID-19 status, age in years and sex. The repertoires were released in a freely available public database intended as a resource for research on the immune response to SARS-CoV-2.

Here is what the overall study found, with its caveats: The amount of clinical and demographic metadata varied by source and participant and was provided uncurated.

One collaborating source in Seattle enrolled patients during active infection and followed them longitudinally through the course of disease. Whole blood was collected in K2EDTA tubes by collaborating institutions according to the institutions' own protocols. Collaborator samples were shipped for TCRbeta analysis as frozen whole blood, isolated PBMCs, or DNA extracted from either sample type. The germline ends are 17 bases apart after V is trimmed by 0 bases and J by 9 bases. The CDR3 runs 15 amino acids, cysteine and phenylalanine included. The retained sequence is limited to the CDR3, 45 bases, with the frame set at the first base. The germline V gene supplies CDR1 LGHNA and CDR2 YSLEER. TCRbeta CDR3 regions were amplified from genomic DNA using the immunoSEQ Assay, a bias-controlled multiplex PCR. For the original study's pipeline: Within the assay, amplification of reference gene primers was used to estimate how many nucleated cells each sample contained. Sequence reads were collapsed and filtered to measure the absolute abundance of every unique TCRbeta CDR3 rearrangement. For each sample, productive Simpson clonality was calculated as the square root of Simpson's diversity index across productive rearrangements. Imported from immuneACCESS, the table was reduced by TCRdb to in-frame sequences with V and J called. These copies leave out some clones; in studies compared against another copy, an unresolved V gene accounts for under half, and the cause of the remainder is not known. From that table come the V and J calls and clone size; the DNA was used to work out D and trimming. The table for this sample lists 140,000 to 150,000 clones; over 75% of them were counted only once. The top ten hold roughly an eighth of the sample.

The chain uses TRBV4-3 and TRBJ1-2, with no reliable assignment of the D segment. The TCR sequence derives from a man between 18 and 29 years old with COVID-19, enrolled during active disease. Sequenced input: peripheral blood. The CDR3 has the sequence CASSQDRAGWVSYTF. In nucleotide form, the sequence is TGCGCCAGCAGCCAAGATAGGGCGGGGTGGGTGAGCTACACCTTC.